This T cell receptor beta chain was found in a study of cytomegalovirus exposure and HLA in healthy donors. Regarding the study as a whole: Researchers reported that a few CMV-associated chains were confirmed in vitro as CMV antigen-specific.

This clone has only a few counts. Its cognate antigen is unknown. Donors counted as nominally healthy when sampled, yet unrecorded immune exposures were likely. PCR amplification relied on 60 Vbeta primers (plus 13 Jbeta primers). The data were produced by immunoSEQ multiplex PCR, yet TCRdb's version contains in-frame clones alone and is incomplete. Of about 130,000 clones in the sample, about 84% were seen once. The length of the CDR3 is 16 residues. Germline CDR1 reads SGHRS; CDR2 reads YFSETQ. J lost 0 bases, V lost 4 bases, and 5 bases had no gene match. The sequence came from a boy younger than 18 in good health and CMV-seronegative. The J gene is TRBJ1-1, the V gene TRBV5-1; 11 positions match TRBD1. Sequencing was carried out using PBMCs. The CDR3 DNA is TGCGCCAGCAGCCTCGGGACAGGGGGTATGAACACTGAAGCTTTCTTT. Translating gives CASSLGTGGMNTEAFF.